This TCR beta chain was documented in a study of cytomegalovirus exposure and HLA in healthy donors. Overall study findings and caveats: Cytomegalovirus association was listed for 150 or so TCR beta chains.

Profiled with immunoSEQ multiplex PCR; TCRdb holds only in-frame clones, not every one. The sample has approximately 140,000 clones, roughly nine tenths seen once. This clone was recorded only once. Its target is not known. The germline V and J ends were trimmed by 0 bases and 3 bases, with 13 bases remaining between them. From germline, CDR1 is SGHRS and CDR2 YFSETQ. The CDR3 covers 15 residues. These donors were members of the approximately 120-subject validation cohort, a group separate from the approximately 670-subject first cohort. Sequenced: PBMCs. V gene TRBV5-1 combines with J gene TRBJ2-7; D may be TRBD2 (5 bases). The TCR was taken from a man between 18 and 35 years old in good health and CMV-seronegative. The CDR3 nucleotides read TGCGCCAGCAGCTTGGCGATTGGAGGAGTCTACGAGCAGTACTTC. Its protein is CASSLAIGGVYEQYF.